The T cell receptor beta chain described here comes from a study of T cell responses to AZD1222 COVID-19 vaccine. Produced via immunoSEQ multiplex PCR; TCRdb's table is partial and in-frame only. This table has tens of thousands of clones, approximately 83% appearing once. The germline gives CDR1 MNHEY, CDR2 SVGAGI. The CDR3 has 15 amino acids. The V end was cut by 2 bases, the J end by 8 bases, with 13 bases between. The chain combines TRBV6-5 with TRBJ1-6; D is unresolved. This receptor was taken from an adult in good health. The sequenced sample was peripheral blood, obtained on day 0 of AZD1222 vaccination. The CDR3 bases are TGTGCCAGCAGTTACGACCCGGCCTTGGATTCACCCCTCCACTTT. Amino acid sequence: CASSYDPALDSPLHF.